Shown below are 25 T cell receptor beta chains from a single sample sequenced in a study of blood T cells in healthy people across ages (dated by TCRdb to between 2015 and 2016). To prepare the library, 5' RACE was applied. Sequencing was carried out with an Illumina HiSeq 2500. The second PCR ran for roughly 7 to 11 cycles and used a J-beta primer mix along with a sample-barcoded 5' primer. TCRdb reworked the public reads: Q25 trimming with fastp, MiXCR clone assembly, productive beta chains retained. CDR3 protein sequences are deduplicated, and each keeps its most common genes and DNA. Recorded for this sample are about 900,000 distinct CDR3 sequences; 45% to 50% of them occurred a single time. The top ten clonotypes cover 13% of the sample. The specimen sequenced was blood. Receptor source: a young man in good health.

CDR3 DNA: TGTGCCAGCAGCCCCCAGCCGGGGAGTAATGAAAAACTGTTTTTT. This sequence encodes CASSPQPGSNEKLFF. V gene TRBV16 combines with J gene TRBJ1-4; D uncertain. CDR1 and CDR2 (germline): KGHSY, FQNENV. This CDR3 contains 15 residues. Trimming stripped 4 bases from V and 4 bases from J, with 13 bases between.

This clonotype came up a few times. The V call is TRBV20-1, the J call TRBJ2-5; 7 bases map to TRBD1. Germline V gene sequence: CDR1 DFQATT, CDR2 SNEGSKA (reference sequence). The junction had 3 bases not matched to a gene; V was cut back by 6 bases and J by 2 bases. CDR3 length: 12 residues. The CDR3 DNA reads as TGCAGTGCCCTGACAGGGCAAGAGACCCAGTACTTC. Its translation is CSALTGQETQYF.

This sequence joins TRBV27 and TRBJ1-6, with TRBD1 as a possible D gene (5 bases). Trimming took off 5 bases at V and 5 bases at J, with 16 bases between the two ends. Germline CDR1 and CDR2: MNHEY and SMNVEV (reference sequence). This CDR3 has 16 amino acids. In nucleotides, the CDR3 is TGTGCCAGCAGTCCGACGGGAGGGGCTCATAATTCACCCCTCCACTTT. Translation gives CASSPTGGAHNSPLHF.

The CDR3 spells CASSQDRGLASYNEQYF. As DNA, the CDR3 is TGCGCCAGCAGCCAAGATCGGGGACTAGCGTCCTACAATGAGCAGTACTTC. The chain links TRBV4-3 to TRBJ2-1, with 10 bases aligning to TRBD2. The DNA end is more similar to TRBJ2-7, so the J call may be wrong. CDR1 is LGHNA, CDR2 YSLEER, per germline. CDR3 size: 17 residues.

This chain uses TRBV9 with TRBJ2-7; the D is unclear. This CDR3 is 17 amino acids long. V was trimmed by 0 bases and J by 0 bases, leaving 16 bases between them. Germline V CDR1 and CDR2: SGDLS, YYNGEE. CDR3 in DNA: TGTGCCAGCAGCGTAGCCGCCCGGACCGGCAGCTCCTACGAGCAGTACTTC. Its translation: CASSVAARTGSSYEQYF.

This clonotype was detected a few times. The gene calls are TRBV12-3 or TRBV12-4 and TRBJ2-1, with TRBD1 matching over 8 bases. The CDR3 has 13 amino acids. V gave up 4 bases and J gave up 8 bases; unmatched junction bases: 4. The CDR3 nucleotides read TGTGCCAGCAGTTGGACAGGGATCGATGAGCAGTTCTTC. Residues: CASSWTGIDEQFF.

The chain recombines TRBV20-1 with TRBJ2-1; D is ambiguous. CDR1 DFQATT and CDR2 SNEGSKA come from the germline V gene (reference sequence). The CDR3 consists of 10 residues. Here the CDR3 DNA reads TGCAGGATCGGTACGAACGAGCAGTTCTTC. Translated, it gives CRIGTNEQFF.

This clonotype was seen a handful of times. A junction boundary mismatches the germline segment, possibly from a read error. The rearrangement links TRBV7-7 to TRBJ2-1; 12 bases match TRBD2. CDR1 and CDR2 (germline): SSHAT, FNYEAQ (reference sequence). The CDR3 sequence is 18 residues long. The CDR3 reads CASSRTSGEISSYNEQFF. CDR3 nucleotides: TGTGCTAGCAGCAGGACTAGCGGGGAGATAAGCTCCTACAATGAGCAGTTCTTC.

The chain has TRBV20-1 and TRBJ2-5; 8 bases map to TRBD1. After removal of 6 bases from V and 4 bases from J, the junction contained 10 bases not matched to a gene. Germline loops: CDR1 DFQATT, CDR2 SNEGSKA (reference sequence). The CDR3 is 14 amino acids. The CDR3 DNA sequence: TGCAGTGCAAACCCCAGGGGGCGCCGAGAGACCCAGTACTTC. Residues: CSANPRGRRETQYF.

The CDR3 here is CASSHPGGETQYF. In nucleotides, the CDR3 is TGTGCCAGCAGCCACCCAGGAGGAGAGACCCAGTACTTC. The rearrangement links TRBV3-1 to TRBJ2-5; weak D call: TRBD2 (5 bases). Germline loops: CDR1 LGHDT, CDR2 YNNKEL (reference sequence). This CDR3 spans 13 amino acids. The V end was cut by 3 bases, the J end by 4 bases, with 9 bases between.

Only a few counts were recorded for this clonotype. The chain links TRBV5-1 to TRBJ2-1; perhaps D is TRBD1 or TRBD2 (5 bases each). CDR1 is SGHRS and CDR2 is YFSETQ in the germline V gene. Trimming cost V 1 base and J 8 bases, with 19 bases left between them. There are 16 residues in the CDR3. The CDR3 region is CASSLTGGPYLHEQFF. For the CDR3, the DNA is TGCGCCAGCAGCTTGACAGGAGGTCCCTATCTCCATGAGCAGTTCTTC.

This clonotype occurred once. The chain combines TRBV4-3 with TRBJ2-7; D is uncertain. Germline V gene data show CDR1 as LGHNA and CDR2 as YSLEER. The ends were cut back, 0 bases at V and 6 bases at J, with 18 bases in the middle. This CDR3 is built from 16 residues. For the CDR3, the DNA is TGCGCCAGCAGCCAAGATCGGTTAGGTCGGGTTCTCGAGCAGTACTTC. This sequence encodes CASSQDRLGRVLEQYF.

V is TRBV30 and J is TRBJ1-4; a possible D gene is TRBD1 (5 bases). CDR1 is GTSNPN, CDR2 SVGIG, per germline (reference sequence). The V end was cut by 1 base, the J end by 2 bases, with 11 bases between. The CDR3 is made up of 15 amino acids. DNA for the CDR3: TGTGCCTGGAGTGCAGGGTTATCGACTAATGAAAAACTGTTTTTT. It translates to CAWSAGLSTNEKLFF.

This chain connects TRBV6-5 to TRBJ2-3; unclear D gene. The CDR3 extends over 14 amino acids. CDR1 is MNHEY and CDR2 is SVGAGI in the germline V gene. V was cut by 6 bases and J by 0 bases, with 10 bases left in between. The CDR3 nucleotides are TGTGCCAGCAGACCCTACCCCAGCACAGATACGCAGTATTTT. This sequence encodes CASRPYPSTDTQYF.

This clonotype was counted between two and nine times. This rearrangement joins TRBV11-3 to TRBJ2-1, with D perhaps matching TRBD1 (8 bases). The CDR3 is made up of 16 amino acids. The germline V gene has CDR1 SGHNT and CDR2 YENEEA. V was clipped by 4 bases and J by 4 bases, with 17 bases between them. CDR3 bases: TGTGCCAGCAGCTCACAGGGGGGGGGGCTTTACAATGAGCAGTTCTTC. Its protein product is CASSSQGGGLYNEQFF.

This rearrangement joins TRBV11-3 to TRBJ2-1, with D tentatively TRBD2 (5 bases). This CDR3 is 16 amino acids long. Trimming removed 1 base from V and 2 bases from J, with 12 bases in between. The germline gives CDR1 SGHNT, CDR2 YENEEA. The CDR3 DNA sequence: TGTGCCAGCAGCTTAGTACTCGGGGATACCTACAATGAGCAGTTCTTC. This codes for CASSLVLGDTYNEQFF.

V usage is TRBV2 and J usage is TRBJ2-7; possibly TRBD2 for D (5 bases). Trimming cost V 6 bases and J 1 base, with 19 bases left between them. The CDR3 totals 16 residues. The germline V gene encodes CDR1 SNHLY and CDR2 FYNNEI. This CDR3 is CASSEILTGRSYEQYF. CDR3 nucleotides: TGTGCCAGCAGCGAGATACTGACGGGAAGATCCTACGAGCAGTACTTC. The full variable domain, its missing parts supplied by reference TRBV2 and TRBJ2-7, is EPEVTQTPSHQVTQMGQEVILRCVPISNHLYFYWYRQILGQKVEFLVSFYNNEISEKSEIFDDQFSVERPDGSNFTLKIRSTKLEDSAMYFCASSEILTGRSYEQYFGPGTRLTVT.

This sequence joins TRBV19 and TRBJ2-6; a possible D gene is TRBD2 (6 bases). The CDR3 is 15 amino acids. The germline gives CDR1 LNHDA, CDR2 SQIVND (reference sequence). V lost 11 bases and J lost 2, with 16 bases in between. Here the CDR3 DNA reads TGTGCCGCAAGGGGACTCCCACCTGGGGCCAACGTCCTGACTTTC. Its translation: CAARGLPPGANVLTF.

This clonotype was recorded only once. V usage is TRBV24-1 and J usage is TRBJ2-1; 10 nucleotides align to TRBD1. This CDR3 comprises 14 residues. J gave up 10 bases and V 4 bases, and 6 bases lay outside the gene matches. Per the germline V gene, CDR1 is KGHDR and CDR2 is SFDVKD. CDR3 protein: CATSEPGTGEEQFF. The CDR3 coding sequence is TGTGCCACCAGTGAACCCGGGACAGGGGAGGAGCAGTTCTTC.

The gene calls are TRBV6-1 and TRBJ2-2; 9 nucleotides match TRBD2. V was clipped by 3 bases and J by 8 bases; unmatched bases: 13. Germline V gene lookup returns CDR1 MNHNS and CDR2 SASEGT. The CDR3 loop spans 17 amino acids. CDR3 loop: CASSDPAGGTSIGELFF. CDR3 DNA: TGTGCCAGCAGTGATCCAGCGGGGGGCACGAGTATAGGGGAGCTGTTTTTT.

This clonotype was detected only a few times. J is TRBJ2-3 and V is TRBV9, with no clear D. The V end lost 0 bases, the J end lost 2 bases, and 10 bases lay between the germline ends. The CDR3 runs to 15 residues. Germline V CDR1 and CDR2: SGDLS, YYNGEE. In DNA, the CDR3 is TGTGCCAGCAGCGTAGTGGCGGATCCCACAGATACGCAGTATTTT. It yields the protein CASSVVADPTDTQYF.

The V call is TRBV6-5, the J call TRBJ1-1; 7 bases match TRBD1. Germline loops: CDR1 MNHEY, CDR2 SVGAGI. This CDR3 comprises 15 residues. After removal of 6 bases from V and 4 bases from J, the junction contained 11 bases not matched to a gene. The CDR3 protein is CASRPTGTGRTEAFF. The CDR3 nucleotides are TGTGCCAGCAGACCGACAGGGACGGGCCGCACTGAAGCTTTCTTT.

The rearrangement joins TRBV15 to TRBJ1-5, with D tentatively TRBD1 (6 bases). This CDR3 spans 15 amino acids. CDR1 and CDR2 from the germline V gene are LNHNV and YYDKDF (reference sequence). Deletions cut 8 bases from V and 6 bases from J, with 20 bases between. The CDR3 sequence: CATRDTRQGIQPQHF. The CDR3 bases are TGTGCCACCCGGGACACGAGGCAGGGAATTCAGCCCCAGCATTTT.

The chain recombines TRBV6-2 or TRBV6-3 with TRBJ2-3; 9 bases match TRBD1. With V trimmed by 2 bases and J by 7 bases, 10 bases remained unmatched. Germline CDR1 and CDR2: MNHEY and SVGEGT. This CDR3 has 16 residues. The CDR3: CASSYPSRDREHTQYF. CDR3 coding DNA: TGTGCCAGCAGTTACCCGTCCCGGGACAGGGAACATACGCAGTATTTT.

V and J are TRBV20-1 and TRBJ1-5, with D maybe TRBD1 (5 bases). V dropped 0 bases and J dropped 6 bases, with 12 bases sitting between them. Looked up from germline, CDR1 is DFQATT and CDR2 is SNEGSKA (reference sequence). CDR3 length: 14 residues. CDR3 protein: CSARDRGEAQPQHF. CDR3 bases: TGCAGTGCTAGAGATAGAGGGGAGGCTCAGCCCCAGCATTTT.